The 13 T cell receptor beta chains reported below all come from one sample, sequenced in a study of radiotherapy plus CTLA-4 blockade in lung cancer (dated by TCRdb to the late 2010s). Library preparation was by the immunoSEQ multiplex PCR assay. The table was pulled from immuneACCESS by TCRdb, which kept in-frame rearrangements only. Such tables lose some clones; where checked, under half of the loss comes from unresolved V genes, and the rest has no known cause. This sample holds 50,000 to 70,000 clones; just over 75% were observed only once. The ten top clones hold roughly 4% of the sample. The source was peripheral blood, collected from a patient treated with radiotherapy plus ipilimumab. Source of these receptors: a human donor with non-small cell lung cancer who had a partial response to radiotherapy plus ipilimumab.

With respect to this clone: The junction differs from germline at one of its ends, possibly a read error. The CDR3 region has the DNA TGTGCCAGCAACGTAGATGAGACAGAGGAGACCCAGTACTTC. This gives the protein CASNVDETEETQYF. The chain is built from TRBV9 and TRBJ2-5; possible D gene TRBD1, 5 bases. This CDR3 comprises 14 residues. Germline CDR1 reads SGDLS; CDR2 reads YYNGEE.

The chain carries TRBV7-7 and TRBJ2-1, with D possibly TRBD2 on 6 matching bases. The CDR3 has 16 residues. Germline loops: CDR1 SSHAT, CDR2 FNYEAQ (reference sequence). Trimming pared 2 bases from V and 3 bases from J, leaving 14 bases between. CDR3 DNA: TGTGCCAGCAGCTTAAGAGGCGGGACGGTCTACAATGAGCAGTTCTTC. Translating it yields CASSLRGGTVYNEQFF.

The CDR3 loop is CASKRDSVSGNTIYF. CDR3 sequence (DNA): TGTGCCAGCAAACGGGACAGCGTATCTGGAAACACCATATATTTT. The chain uses TRBV6-5 and TRBJ1-3, with TRBD1 matching 7 bases. This CDR3 spans 15 amino acids. Losses at the gene ends were 7 bases for V and 1 base for J; bases not matched to a gene: 7. CDR1 and CDR2 from the germline V gene are MNHEY and SVGAGI.

The CDR3 here is CASSSYLGRLEQYF. The CDR3 coding sequence is TGTGCCAGCAGCTCCTACTTGGGGCGTCTCGAGCAGTACTTC. The genes are TRBV11-2 and TRBJ2-7; D possibly corresponds to TRBD1 (5 bases). This CDR3 contains 14 residues. V was shortened by 4 bases and J by 6 bases, with 16 bases between the two germline ends. Germline V gives CDR1 SGHAT, CDR2 FQNNGV.

This clone appeared a few times. The chain joins TRBV29-1 to TRBJ2-3, with TRBD2 matching over 8 bases. This CDR3 comprises 16 residues. Germline CDR1 reads SQVTM; CDR2 reads ANQGSEA. V lost 0 bases to trimming and J lost 2 bases; unmatched junction nucleotides: 7. CDR3 DNA sequence: TGCAGCGTTGAAGATCTCGCGGGGGGCTCCACAGATACGCAGTATTTT. Its protein is CSVEDLAGGSTDTQYF.

The J gene is TRBJ1-1, the V gene TRBV5-1; no clear D gene. The CDR3 has 15 residues. V lost 0 bases, J lost 1 base, and 10 bases lay in between. The V gene's germline CDR1 is SGHRS and CDR2 YFSETQ. CDR3 DNA: TGCGCCAGCAGCTTGGACGAGACAAGGAACACTGAAGCTTTCTTT. Encoded protein: CASSLDETRNTEAFF.

This clone came up once. This chain connects TRBV11-2 to TRBJ2-5; D ambiguous. The CDR3 runs to 14 residues. V was pared by 5 bases and J by 10 bases, with 20 bases between. The germline V gene has CDR1 SGHAT and CDR2 FQNNGV. The CDR3 loop reads CASSPEGSPQDQYF. CDR3 coding DNA: TGTGCCAGCAGCCCCGAAGGTAGCCCCCAAGACCAGTACTTC.

The rearrangement links TRBV7-3 to TRBJ1-1; maybe TRBD1 (6 bases). CDR3 length equals 15 residues. Germline CDR1 SGHTA, CDR2 FQGTGA. V lost 2 bases and J lost 3, with 13 bases in between. The CDR3 protein is CASSLGQGMDTEAFF. The CDR3, as DNA: TGTGCCAGCAGCTTAGGCCAGGGGATGGACACTGAAGCTTTCTTT.

The rearrangement uses TRBV6-5 and TRBJ2-7, with 8 positions matching TRBD1. V shed 2 bases and J 4 bases; nucleotides not matched to a gene: 10. Germline V gives CDR1 MNHEY, CDR2 SVGAGI. The CDR3 loop spans 16 amino acids. The CDR3, as DNA: TGTGCCAGCAGTTACAAGCCGGGACAGGTCGGATACGAGCAGTACTTC. It specifies CASSYKPGQVGYEQYF.

The rearrangement joins TRBV7-9 to TRBJ2-2, with 10 bases identical to TRBD2. Unmatched junction bases numbered 5, after V lost 6 bases and J lost 1 base. The CDR3 is made up of 16 amino acids. CDR1 is SEHNR, CDR2 FQNEAQ, per germline (reference sequence). CDR3 residues: CASRPLAGENTGELFF. CDR3 in DNA: TGTGCCAGCAGACCTCTAGCGGGGGAGAACACCGGGGAGCTGTTTTTT.

V usage is TRBV7-9 and J usage is TRBJ1-2, with a tentative D call TRBD1 (6 bases). V lost 0 bases and J lost 5, with 7 bases in between. The CDR3 runs to 13 residues. Germline V gene sequence: CDR1 SEHNR, CDR2 FQNEAQ (reference sequence). The CDR3 DNA reads TGTGCCAGCAGCTTAGCACAGGGTTATGGCTACACCTTC. This translates into CASSLAQGYGYTF.

The chain employs TRBV15 and TRBJ1-1; TRBD1 aligns across 7 bases. V lost 4 bases to trimming and J lost 2 bases; unmatched junction nucleotides: 7. Germline V gives CDR1 LNHNV, CDR2 YYDKDF (reference sequence). This CDR3 has 15 amino acids. This chain's CDR3 is CATSTGQALNTEAFF. CDR3 sequence (DNA): TGTGCCACCAGCACAGGACAGGCTTTAAACACTGAAGCTTTCTTT.

The CDR3 protein is CASSPLETQYF. In nucleotides, the CDR3 is TGTGCCAGCTCACCCTTAGAGACCCAGTACTTC. V usage is TRBV18 and J usage is TRBJ2-5; D is unclear. Germline CDR1 and CDR2: KGHSH and LQKENI. This CDR3 has 11 residues. V was cut by 3 bases and J by 4 bases, with 3 bases left in between.